Listed below are T cell receptor beta chains from one sample, sequenced in a study of T-cell memory formation after mild COVID-19. MiXCR, run by TCRdb on the 5' RACE reads, gives a single entry per CDR3 protein. The sample carries about 320,000 distinct CDR3 sequences, around an eighth recorded once. Material: PBMCs or a T cell subset sorted from them (not recorded which). The receptors originated from a young man who had mild COVID-19 (a few samples of this study predate the infection). Cell type and time point are not known. CDR3s include the opening cysteine and the closing phenylalanine or tryptophan.

v_gene	CDR3aa
TRBV7-9	CASSLGQGYTDTQYF
TRBV5-1	CASSLGDNEQFF
TRBV12-3/TRBV12-4	CASSLVTSGVSTDTQYF
TRBV4-1	CASSQIGQGDTQYF
TRBV7-9	CAIQAPDRSELYGYTF
TRBV7-2	CASRDPSVRGDTQYF
TRBV12-3/TRBV12-4	CASRSGQGIQPQHF
TRBV29-1	CSVVTGRSTEAFF
TRBV10-3	CAIGSSKKGGEQFF
TRBV19	CASSDRAVTGELFF